This T cell receptor beta chain was found in a study of blood T cell repertoires in COVID-19. The repertoire was sequenced with immunoSEQ multiplex PCR; TCRdb's copy has only in-frame clones and lacks some. Of some 150,000 clones listed, around 84% were seen once; the top ten hold under 2%. The length of the CDR3 is 13 residues. V gave up 6 bases and J gave up 4 bases; unmatched junction bases: 3. Sequenced sample: peripheral blood. The sequence came from an elderly man with acute or convalescent COVID-19. The genes are TRBV12-3 or TRBV12-4 and TRBJ1-1; 9 nucleotides align to TRBD1. Here the CDR3 DNA reads TGTGCCAGCAGAACAGGGGGCCCCACTGAAGCTTTCTTT. It encodes CASRTGGPTEAFF.